A selection of T cell receptor beta chains follows, all from one sample in a study of blood T cell repertoires in COVID-19. Repertoires were generated with immunoSEQ multiplex PCR, while TCRdb's copy carries only in-frame clones and drops some. The sample has about 180,000 clones, about 89% seen once. Material: peripheral blood. The receptors were gathered from a man younger than 35 who had recovered from COVID-19. CDR3s include the opening cysteine and the closing phenylalanine or tryptophan. Fields, in order: clone size, V gene, J gene, D gene, CDR3 protein, CDR3 DNA. The D gene is left open where the match is weak. Size is omitted from some rows. Given values are once, few, many or a class for expanded clones.

-,TRBV10-3,TRBJ2-7,-,CAITHDSLYEQYF,TGTGCCATCACCCATGACAGCCTTTACGAGCAGTACTTC
-,TRBV6-5,TRBJ1-2,TRBD1,CASNTPDRRGYGYTF,TGTGCCAGCAACACCCCGGACAGGAGGGGATATGGCTACACCTTC
-,TRBV18,TRBJ2-7,-,CASSPIGGSYEQYF,TGTGCCAGCTCACCGATAGGGGGTTCCTACGAGCAGTACTTC
-,TRBV6-6,TRBJ2-5,-,CASSYGSGQKETQYF,TGTGCCAGCAGTTACGGGTCAGGGCAGAAAGAGACCCAGTACTTC
-,TRBV10-3,TRBJ2-3,TRBD2,CATLPSGSRSDTQYF,TGTGCCACCCTCCCTAGCGGGAGTCGGTCAGATACGCAGTATTTT
once,TRBV2,TRBJ2-1,-,CASAVVGKSSYNEQFF,TGTGCCAGCGCAGTGGTGGGCAAGAGCTCCTACAATGAGCAGTTCTTC
-,TRBV7-6,TRBJ1-1,TRBD1,CASSRDRGGTEAFF,TGTGCCAGCAGCCGGGACAGGGGTGGAACTGAAGCTTTCTTT
-,TRBV28,TRBJ1-1,TRBD1,CASSLPQGLNTEAFF,TGTGCCAGCAGTCTACCACAGGGGTTGAACACTGAAGCTTTCTTT
-,TRBV28,TRBJ2-7,TRBD2,CASSSAGTSFSYEQYF,TGTGCCAGCAGTTCCGCCGGGACTAGCTTCTCCTACGAGCAGTACTTC
-,TRBV4-3,TRBJ1-1,-,CASSQNPTGLTEAFF,TGCGCCAGCAGCCAAAATCCCACAGGGCTGACTGAAGCTTTCTTT
-,TRBV29-1,TRBJ1-2,TRBD1,CSVLTTGEDGYTF,TGCAGCGTCTTGACAACAGGGGAGGATGGCTACACCTTC
-,TRBV19,TRBJ1-5,-,CASSIGSGTHLIQPQHF,TGTGCCAGTAGTATAGGATCCGGGACACATTTGATCCAGCCCCAGCATTTT
-,TRBV7-2,TRBJ2-2,TRBD1,CASSPRAGGTGELFF,TGTGCCAGCAGCCCTCGGGCAGGGGGCACCGGGGAGCTGTTTTTT
-,TRBV19,TRBJ2-3,-,CASSIGPSTDTQYF,TGTGCCAGTAGTATAGGGCCTAGCACAGATACGCAGTATTTT
-,TRBV6-5,TRBJ1-6,TRBD1,CASSYTQQGWNSPLHF,TGTGCCAGCAGTTACACCCAACAGGGGTGGAATTCACCCCTCCACTTT
-,TRBV10-3,TRBJ1-2,-,CAISPGLPPEYTF,TGTGCCATCAGCCCCGGACTCCCACCGGAATACACCTTC